These T cell receptor beta chains were read from a single sample in a study of cytomegalovirus exposure and HLA in healthy donors. Libraries were prepared by immunoSEQ multiplex PCR; TCRdb keeps only in-frame clonotypes and omits some of them. The sample lists tens of thousands of clones, around 94% seen once, with 0.95% to 1.3% in the top ten. Specimen: PBMCs. The receptors stem from a man aged 18 to 35 in good health and CMV-seronegative. Each CDR3 is given with its conserved first and last residue. The D gene is left open where the match is weak. Some rows have no size entry. The others give once, few or many, or a class for an expanded clone.

j_call,v_call,d_call,clone_size,cdr3_aa,cdr3_nt
TRBJ2-3,TRBV9,.,.,CASSVVLTDTQYF,TGTGCCAGCAGCGTAGTCCTCACAGATACGCAGTATTTT
TRBJ2-1,TRBV6-1,TRBD2,.,CASATSGSNEQFF,TGTGCCAGCGCTACTAGCGGGAGCAATGAGCAGTTCTTC
TRBJ1-2,TRBV6-5,TRBD1,.,CASSDRGANYGYTF,TGTGCCAGCAGTGACAGGGGAGCTAACTATGGCTACACCTTC
TRBJ2-5,TRBV27,.,.,CASSLSGRRFGTQYF,TGTGCCAGCAGTTTGTCGGGAAGGAGGTTTGGGACTCAGTACTTC
TRBJ2-1,TRBV27,TRBD2,once,CASSLGRSGNSYNEQFF,TGTGCCAGCAGTTTAGGGCGAAGCGGGAATTCCTACAATGAGCAGTTCTTC
TRBJ2-3,TRBV9,TRBD2,.,CASSVSLSTSGGTDTQYF,TGTGCCAGCAGCGTTAGTCTATCGACTAGCGGGGGCACAGATACGCAGTATTTT
TRBJ1-1,TRBV6-5,TRBD1,.,CASSLDRALIAEAFF,TGTGCCAGCAGTTTAGACAGGGCCCTTATCGCTGAAGCTTTCTTT
TRBJ1-4,TRBV19,.,.,CASAVGSYEKLFF,TGTGCCAGTGCCGTTGGTAGTTATGAAAAACTGTTTTTT
TRBJ2-3,TRBV10-3,.,.,CAIRGDRSHTDTQYF,TGTGCCATCAGGGGAGACAGGTCTCACACAGATACGCAGTATTTT
TRBJ2-1,TRBV12-5,TRBD2,.,CASGLKPSGRPSSYNEQFF,TGTGCTAGTGGTTTGAAGCCTAGCGGGAGACCCAGCTCCTACAATGAGCAGTTCTTC
TRBJ2-7,TRBV28,TRBD2,.,CASSLLVGGPYEQYF,TGTGCCAGCAGTTTATTAGTGGGAGGGCCGTACGAGCAGTACTTC
TRBJ1-1,TRBV10-3,TRBD1,.,CAISERWDRETEAFF,TGTGCCATCAGTGAGCGATGGGACAGGGAGACTGAAGCTTTCTTT
TRBJ2-1,TRBV4-1,TRBD1,.,CASSQPATGAHEQFF,TGCGCCAGCAGCCAACCTGCGACAGGGGCACATGAGCAGTTCTTC
TRBJ1-5,TRBV11-2,.,.,CASSATDQPQHF,TGTGCCAGCAGCGCGACAGATCAGCCCCAGCATTTT
TRBJ2-3,TRBV12-2,.,.,CASRLNPGAGDYTDTQYF,TGTGCAAGTCGCTTAAACCCGGGGGCGGGGGACTACACAGATACGCAGTATTTT
TRBJ1-5,TRBV4-3,TRBD1,.,CASSTGQGNQPQHF,TGCGCCAGCAGTACGGGACAGGGGAATCAGCCCCAGCATTTT
TRBJ2-7,TRBV5-6,TRBD2,.,CASSTGLAVYEQYF,TGTGCCAGCAGCACGGGACTAGCAGTTTACGAGCAGTACTTC
TRBJ2-1,TRBV5-1,TRBD2,.,CASSLASGSSFYNEQFF,TGCGCCAGCAGCTTGGCTAGCGGGAGCTCCTTCTACAATGAGCAGTTCTTC
TRBJ2-5,TRBV5-1,TRBD1,.,CASSLLPFPRARQGPQETQYF,TGCGCCAGCAGCTTGTTGCCCTTCCCTCGCGCGAGACAGGGTCCTCAAGAGACCCAGTACTTC
TRBJ1-5,TRBV6-1,.,.,CASSESWQEGGNQPQHF,TGTGCCAGCAGTGAAAGTTGGCAGGAGGGTGGCAATCAGCCCCAGCATTTT
TRBJ2-7,TRBV5-1,TRBD2,.,CASSPGLAGVGSEQYF,TGCGCCAGCAGCCCGGGACTAGCGGGAGTAGGGTCCGAGCAGTACTTC
TRBJ2-1,TRBV28,TRBD2,.,CASSPSGSSYNEQFF,TGTGCCAGCAGTCCTAGCGGGAGTTCCTACAATGAGCAGTTCTTC
TRBJ2-3,TRBV7-3,.,.,CASSSPGSDTQYF,TGTGCCAGCAGCAGTCCAGGGTCAGATACGCAGTATTTT
TRBJ2-5,TRBV5-1,.,.,CASSFRLNQETQYF,TGCGCCAGCAGCTTTAGACTGAACCAAGAGACCCAGTACTTC
TRBJ2-1,TRBV6-4,TRBD2,.,CASSDGTTNEQFF,TGTGCCAGCAGTGACGGGACTACCAATGAGCAGTTCTTC
TRBJ2-7,TRBV5-1,TRBD1,.,CASSFYRGSSYEQYF,TGCGCCAGCAGCTTCTACAGGGGGTCCTCCTACGAGCAGTACTTC
TRBJ1-2,TRBV19,TRBD1,.,CASSIIGQEHYGYTF,TGTGCCAGTAGTATTATAGGACAGGAGCACTATGGCTACACCTTC
TRBJ2-1,TRBV19,TRBD2,.,CASGGLTNYNEQFF,TGTGCCAGCGGGGGACTAACCAACTACAATGAGCAGTTCTTC
TRBJ2-1,TRBV7-2,.,.,CASSLARKNNEQFF,TGTGCCAGCAGCTTAGCGAGGAAGAACAATGAGCAGTTCTTC
TRBJ2-1,TRBV5-1,TRBD2,.,CASSGRLAGRSSYNEQFF,TGCGCCAGCAGCGGGCGACTAGCGGGACGGAGCTCCTACAATGAGCAGTTCTTC
TRBJ2-5,TRBV20-1,TRBD1,few,CSGTGTETQYF,TGCAGTGGGACAGGGACAGAGACCCAGTACTTC
TRBJ2-2,TRBV9,TRBD2,.,CASSSLAGADTGELFF,TGTGCCAGCAGCTCCCTAGCGGGAGCGGACACCGGGGAGCTGTTTTTT
TRBJ2-5,TRBV4-3,.,.,CASSQGRGTSGGTQYF,TGCGCCAGCAGCCAAGGTCGAGGGACGTCCGGGGGGACCCAGTACTTC
TRBJ2-7,TRBV25-1,.,.,CASSESSGDYEQYF,TGTGCCAGCAGTGAATCGTCAGGGGATTACGAGCAGTACTTC
TRBJ2-6,TRBV7-2,.,.,CASSFRSGANVLTF,TGTGCCAGCAGCTTCCGCTCTGGGGCCAACGTCCTGACTTTC
TRBJ1-1,TRBV2,TRBD1,.,CASRYRGNTEAFF,TGTGCCAGCAGGTACAGGGGGAACACTGAAGCTTTCTTT
TRBJ1-5,TRBV6-8,.,.,CASSYRGYVVNQPQHF,TGTGCCAGCAGTTATCGGGGTTATGTGGTAAATCAGCCCCAGCATTTT
TRBJ1-2,TRBV7-2,TRBD1,once,CASSSDRGPYGYTF,TGTGCCAGCAGCTCGGACAGGGGGCCTTATGGCTACACCTTC
TRBJ1-4,TRBV14,.,.,CASSQTRTNEKLFF,TGTGCCAGCAGCCAAACTAGGACTAATGAAAAACTGTTTTTT
TRBJ2-6,TRBV4-1,.,few,CASSQEQTGANVLTF,TGCGCCAGCAGCCAAGAACAGACTGGGGCCAACGTCCTGACTTTC
TRBJ2-7,TRBV9,TRBD1,.,CASSVGGDSSYEQYF,TGTGCCAGCAGCGTAGGAGGGGACAGCTCCTACGAGCAGTACTTC
TRBJ1-2,TRBV12-5,.,.,CASGFGGASGYGYTF,TGTGCTAGTGGTTTTGGGGGGGCGTCAGGCTATGGCTACACCTTC
TRBJ2-7,TRBV5-1,.,once,CARRGPRQQYF,TGCGCCCGGCGGGGACCACGGCAGCAGTACTTC
TRBJ1-5,TRBV7-2,.,.,CATQLQGLSNQPQHF,TGTGCCACCCAACTCCAGGGTCTCAGCAATCAGCCCCAGCATTTT
TRBJ2-7,TRBV7-2,TRBD2,.,CASSSGLADSYEQYF,TGTGCCAGCAGCTCCGGGCTAGCGGACTCCTACGAGCAGTACTTC
TRBJ2-7,TRBV27,TRBD2,.,CASTRAGGPRDEQYF,TGTGCCAGCACTAGGGCGGGAGGGCCAAGAGACGAGCAGTACTTC
TRBJ2-3,TRBV11-3,.,.,CASSLGPNANTQYF,TGTGCCAGCAGCTTAGGTCCTAATGCAAATACGCAGTATTTT
TRBJ2-1,TRBV4-1,TRBD2,.,CASSERTSGSSYNEQFF,TGCGCCAGCAGCGAGCGGACTAGCGGGAGCTCCTACAATGAGCAGTTCTTC
TRBJ2-5,TRBV10-1,.,.,CASSQGGGETQYF,TGCGCCAGCAGTCAGGGAGGGGGAGAGACCCAGTACTTC
TRBJ2-7,TRBV28,TRBD1,.,CASSLGQGDEQYF,TGTGCCAGCAGTTTGGGACAGGGGGACGAGCAGTACTTC
TRBJ2-2,TRBV27,TRBD2,.,CASGPVREVTGELFF,TGTGCCAGCGGGCCGGTGCGGGAGGTCACCGGGGAGCTGTTTTTT
TRBJ1-2,TRBV4-1,.,.,CASSQGGRYPNYGYTF,TGCGCCAGCAGCCAAGGCGGTAGATATCCTAACTATGGCTACACCTTC
TRBJ2-7,TRBV2,.,medium-sized,CASSGQDSYEQYF,TGTGCCAGCAGTGGACAGGACTCCTACGAGCAGTACTTC